Each of the 27 T cell receptor beta chains below was sequenced from the same sample in a study of control samples from healthy donors and cancer patients. The method was immunoSEQ multiplex PCR; TCRdb's version includes in-frame clones alone and lacks a portion of them. The sample contains some 200,000 clones, roughly 94% of which appear only once. Sample: blood. The receptors shown here come from a man in his fifties in good health.

Only one count was recorded for this clone. The chain links TRBV2 to TRBJ1-4; possible D gene TRBD1, 5 bases. The V end lost 8 bases, the J end lost 3 bases, and 13 bases lay between the germline ends. The CDR3 runs 14 residues. The germline V gene encodes CDR1 SNHLY and CDR2 FYNNEI. The CDR3 loop reads CASALTVSNEKLFF. As DNA, the CDR3 is TGTGCCAGCGCCCTGACAGTGTCTAATGAAAAACTGTTTTTT.

This chain connects TRBV15 to TRBJ2-5; 8 positions agree with TRBD2. In germline, CDR1 is LNHNV, CDR2 YYDKDF (reference sequence). V was clipped by 0 bases and J by 4 bases; unmatched bases: 7. This CDR3 is built from 16 residues. CDR3 nucleotide sequence: TGTGCCACCAGCAGAGATCGTGCGGGGGGAAGAGAGACCCAGTACTTC. It encodes CATSRDRAGGRETQYF. The full variable domain, its missing parts supplied by reference TRBV15 and TRBJ2-5, is DAMVIQNPRYQVTQFGKPVTLSCSQTLNHNVMYWYQQKSSQAPKLLFHYYDKDFNNEADTPDNFQSRRPNTSFCFLDIRSPGLGDTAMYLCATSRDRAGGRETQYFGPGTRLLVL.

This clone was seen repeatedly, ten times or more. This chain uses TRBV19 with TRBJ1-1; D is unclear. The germline CDR1 and CDR2 sequences are LNHDA and SQIVND (reference sequence). The V end lost 7 bases, the J end lost 4 bases, and 13 bases lay between the germline ends. This CDR3 is built from 13 residues. CDR3: CASMERVGTEAFF. Here the CDR3 DNA reads TGTGCCAGTATGGAGCGCGTCGGCACTGAAGCTTTCTTT.

This clone was picked up one time. The chain recombines TRBV30 with TRBJ1-6; D gene ambiguous. Per the germline V gene, CDR1 is GTSNPN and CDR2 is SVGIG (reference sequence). The germline V and J ends were trimmed by 3 bases and 7 bases, with 7 bases remaining between them. The CDR3 extends over 12 amino acids. CDR3 sequence: CAWRRENSPLHF. CDR3 DNA: TGTGCCTGGAGGAGGGAGAATTCACCCCTCCACTTT.

J is TRBJ1-2 and V is TRBV6-1; no definite D call. The V gene lost 3 bases and the J gene lost 8 bases, with 10 bases spanning the gap. Per the germline V gene, CDR1 is MNHNS and CDR2 is SASEGT. The CDR3 consists of 12 residues. DNA for the CDR3: TGTGCCAGCAGTGAGGGCTTCGGAGGCTACACCTTC. This codes for CASSEGFGGYTF.

The V gene is TRBV5-1, the J gene TRBJ2-5; TRBD2 is a possible D gene (5 bases). Trimming pared 3 bases from V and 5 bases from J, leaving 14 bases between. The CDR3 has 14 residues. Germline values: CDR1 SGHRS, CDR2 YFSETQ. CDR3 DNA sequence: TGCGCCAGCAGCTCCCTACTAGACGCTGAGACCCAGTACTTC. This gives the protein CASSSLLDAETQYF.

The chain employs TRBV4-1 and TRBJ1-5, with D unresolved. Germline V gives CDR1 MGHRA, CDR2 YSYEKL. Trimming cost V 0 bases and J 3 bases, with 3 bases left between them. The CDR3 has 13 amino acids. The CDR3 nucleotides are TGCGCCAGCAGCCAAGACTACAATCAGCCCCAGCATTTT. It translates to CASSQDYNQPQHF.

The chain carries TRBV3-1 (or the pseudogene TRBV3-2) and TRBJ2-1; perhaps TRBD2 as D (5 bases). Looked up from germline, CDR1 is LGHDT and CDR2 is YNNKEL (reference sequence). The V and J ends lost 0 bases and 2 bases respectively, with 11 bases between them. The CDR3 consists of 16 residues. The CDR3 here is CASSQDSSRTYNEQFF. In nucleotides, the CDR3 is TGTGCCAGCAGCCAAGATTCTAGCCGAACCTACAATGAGCAGTTCTTC.

Worth noting for this clone: Other DNA variants within this sample encode the same CDR3. The chain is built from TRBV5-6 and TRBJ1-1; TRBD1 aligns across 7 bases. The germline V gene has CDR1 SGHDT and CDR2 YYEEEE. The CDR3 has 14 residues. After removal of 0 bases from V and 2 bases from J, the junction contained 1 base not matched to a gene. The CDR3 is CASSLDRGNTEAFF. CDR3 DNA sequence: TGTGCCAGCAGCTTGGACAGGGGAAACACTGAAGCTTTCTTT.

J is TRBJ1-1 and V is TRBV2; 7 bases are shared with TRBD1. Germline V gene lookup returns CDR1 SNHLY and CDR2 FYNNEI. V lost 6 bases, J lost 7 bases, and 8 bases stayed unmatched. This CDR3 has 13 amino acids. The CDR3 nucleotides read TGTGCCAGCAGCCTGACAGGGCTTGGTGAAGCTTTCTTT. Translating it yields CASSLTGLGEAFF.

The gene calls are TRBV11-2 and TRBJ1-1; the D is unclear. Germline loops: CDR1 SGHAT, CDR2 FQNNGV. Between the trimmed V and J ends, which lost 3 bases and 7 bases, there was a span of 6 bases. The CDR3 extends over 11 amino acids. In nucleotides, the CDR3 is TGTGCCAGCAGCTTTGGATTTGAAGCTTTCTTT. Residues: CASSFGFEAFF.

The gene calls are TRBV28 and TRBJ1-1; TRBD1 agrees at 9 bases. Germline V lookup: CDR1 MDHEN, CDR2 SYDVKM. Trimming cost V 6 bases and J 5 bases; bases outside gene matches: 10. The CDR3 runs to 15 residues. CDR3 region: CASRSGTGTMTEAFF. In nucleotides, the CDR3 is TGTGCCAGCAGATCCGGGACAGGGACTATGACTGAAGCTTTCTTT.

This clone was detected once. The chain joins TRBV10-3 to TRBJ2-6, with no clear D. V was pared by 1 base and J by 1 base, with 11 bases between. Germline CDR1 reads ENHRY; CDR2 reads SYGVKD. The CDR3 length is 17 residues. CDR3 protein: CAISEFIDTSGANVLTF. Here the CDR3 DNA reads TGTGCCATCAGTGAGTTTATTGACACTTCTGGGGCCAACGTCCTGACTTTC.

This clone came up once. The chain joins TRBV30 to TRBJ1-2, with D unresolved. Germline assignment: CDR1 GTSNPN and CDR2 SVGIG (reference sequence). With 7 bases removed from V and 3 bases from J, the gap between germline ends came to 9 bases. The length of the CDR3 is 11 residues. This chain's CDR3 is CASGRDYGYTF. In nucleotides, the CDR3 is TGTGCCTCGGGGAGGGACTATGGCTACACCTTC. The whole variable domain, filled in from reference TRBV30 and TRBJ1-2, reads SQTIHQWPATLVQPVGSPLSLECTVEGTSNPNLYWYRQAAGRGLQLLFYSVGIGQISSEVPQNLSASRPQDRQFILSSKKLLLSDSGFYLCASGRDYGYTFGSGTRLTVV.

The rearrangement uses TRBV18 and TRBJ1-1; D is uncertain. The CDR3 totals 12 residues. V lost 0 bases, J lost 4 bases, and 3 bases lay in between. The V gene's germline CDR1 is KGHSH and CDR2 LQKENI. This chain's CDR3 is CASSPPLTEAFF. The CDR3, as DNA: TGTGCCAGCTCACCACCTCTCACTGAAGCTTTCTTT.

The chain has TRBV28 and TRBJ1-1; possible D gene TRBD1, 6 bases. The length of the CDR3 is 15 residues. Germline V gene sequence: CDR1 MDHEN, CDR2 SYDVKM. Trimming left V 5 bases short and J 0 bases short, with 13 bases between. The CDR3 here is CASSPPGAMNTEAFF. CDR3 bases: TGTGCCAGCAGTCCCCCAGGGGCAATGAACACTGAAGCTTTCTTT.

This clone came up a few times. The chain couples TRBV24-1 to TRBJ2-5; D unclear. The CDR3 is 13 amino acids. CDR1 and CDR2 (germline): KGHDR, SFDVKD. Trimming shortened V by 5 bases and J by 5 bases, and 11 bases separated the two germline ends. The CDR3 loop is CATSVPLGETQYF. The DNA of the CDR3 is TGTGCCACCAGTGTCCCCCTGGGGGAGACCCAGTACTTC.

J is TRBJ1-6 and V is TRBV7-2; 7 bases fit TRBD1. Losses at the gene ends were 1 base for V and 6 bases for J; bases not matched to a gene: 6. The CDR3 covers 16 residues. The V gene's germline CDR1 is SGHTA and CDR2 FQGNSA. The CDR3 protein is CASSLVLGQPNSPLHF. CDR3 DNA sequence: TGTGCCAGCAGCTTAGTATTGGGACAGCCTAATTCACCCCTCCACTTT.

The J gene is TRBJ2-7, the V gene TRBV4-1; TRBD2 aligns across 12 bases. Germline loops: CDR1 MGHRA, CDR2 YSYEKL. With 4 bases clipped from V and 2 bases from J, the junction kept 3 bases outside the gene matches. The CDR3 length is 15 residues. This CDR3 reads CASSPGLAGPYEQYV. In DNA form, the CDR3 reads TGCGCCAGCAGCCCCGGACTAGCGGGACCCTACGAGCAGTACGTC.

V is TRBV6-5 and J is TRBJ2-5; D is tentatively TRBD1 or TRBD2 (7 bases each). The CDR3 totals 14 residues. Trimming removed 6 bases at V and 2 bases at J, with 13 bases between. Germline V CDR1 and CDR2: MNHEY, SVGAGI. As DNA, the CDR3 is TGTGCCAGCAGCCAGGGGGGGACTCAAGAGACCCAGTACTTC. Protein sequence: CASSQGGTQETQYF.

The V gene is TRBV19, the J gene TRBJ2-2; D is unclear. This CDR3 is 14 amino acids long. Germline loops: CDR1 LNHDA, CDR2 SQIVND (reference sequence). V gave up 3 bases and J gave up 1 base, with 6 bases separating them. CDR3 nucleotide sequence: TGTGCCAGTAGTATCGAGAGGAACACCGGGGAGCTGTTTTTT. Its translation: CASSIERNTGELFF.

This clone was seen once. The rearrangement links TRBV6-5 to TRBJ1-1, with D hard to call. V was shortened by 8 bases and J by 1 base, with 5 bases between the two germline ends. Germline CDR1 reads MNHEY; CDR2 reads SVGAGI. This CDR3 is built from 11 residues. The CDR3: CASGRNTEAFF. In DNA, the CDR3 is TGTGCCAGCGGACGGAACACTGAAGCTTTCTTT.

V gene TRBV27 combines with J gene TRBJ2-5; D remains unclear. The CDR3 covers 16 residues. Germline V CDR1 and CDR2: MNHEY, SMNVEV (reference sequence). Trimming stripped 2 bases from V and 0 bases from J, with 13 bases between. This chain's CDR3 is CASSLNYPTYQETQYF. CDR3 DNA: TGTGCCAGCAGTTTAAACTACCCTACGTACCAAGAGACCCAGTACTTC.

V is TRBV4-3 and J is TRBJ1-6, with unresolved D. The V gene's germline CDR1 is LGHNA and CDR2 YSLEER. There are 14 residues in the CDR3. The V end lost 1 base, the J end lost 6 bases, and 7 bases lay between the germline ends. CDR3 region: CASSQGGRNSPLHF. The CDR3 DNA follows: TGCGCCAGCAGCCAAGGAGGGCGTAATTCACCCCTCCACTTT.

The chain couples TRBV28 to TRBJ1-2, with unresolved D. From germline, CDR1 is MDHEN and CDR2 SYDVKM. The length of the CDR3 is 12 residues. The V end lost 2 bases, the J end lost 4 bases, and 5 bases lay between the germline ends. The CDR3 here is CASSLKVYGYTF. The DNA of the CDR3 is TGTGCCAGCAGTTTAAAGGTCTATGGCTACACCTTC.

The rearrangement joins TRBV7-8 to TRBJ2-1; tentative D call: TRBD2 (5 bases). Trimming took 5 bases from V and 7 from J, leaving 6 bases between them. Germline V lookup: CDR1 SGHVS, CDR2 FQNEAQ. The CDR3 sequence is 11 residues long. The CDR3 region is CASSRGNEQFF. CDR3 bases: TGTGCCAGCAGCCGGGGAAATGAGCAGTTCTTC. The full variable domain, completed using reference TRBV7-8 and TRBJ2-1, is GAGVSQSPRYKVAKRGQDVALRCDPISGHVSLFWYQQALGQGPEFLTYFQNEAQLDKSGLPSDRFFAERPEGSVSTLKIQRTQQEDSAVYLCASSRGNEQFFGPGTRLTVL.

The gene calls are TRBV2 and TRBJ1-5; D unresolved. This CDR3 is 14 amino acids long. From germline, CDR1 is SNHLY and CDR2 FYNNEI. Trimming left V 7 bases short and J 0 bases short, with 10 bases between. CDR3 protein: CASKRELSNQPQHF. In DNA, the CDR3 is TGTGCCAGCAAGCGGGAACTTAGCAATCAGCCCCAGCATTTT.